Shown below are 14 T cell receptor beta chains from a single sample sequenced in a study of shared clonotypes between healthy human individuals. Naive CD8 isolation took CD45RO-negative cells positively selected for CCR7 and excluded terminally differentiated effector memory CD45RA+ cells. The table came from immunoSEQ multiplex PCR; TCRdb's copy has only in-frame clones and leaves some out. The sample lists over 2,000,000 clones; 90% to 95% were seen once. The sequencing sample was made of naive CD8+ T cells from PBMCs. Receptor source: a young man in good health. Some clones in this sample may be carry-over from other donors' samples.

This chain uses TRBV27 with TRBJ1-2; no clear D. CDR3 length: 15 amino acids. Germline CDR1 reads MNHEY; CDR2 reads SMNVEV (reference sequence). V was pared by 6 bases and J by 1 base, with 15 bases between. The CDR3 nucleotides are TGTGCCAGCAGGGGCCTGAGTTTTGTTAACTATGGCTACACCTTC. As protein: CASRGLSFVNYGYTF.

The chain links TRBV19 to TRBJ1-2, with D maybe TRBD1 (5 bases). The ends were cut back, 3 bases at V and 4 bases at J, with 18 bases in the middle. This CDR3 is 16 amino acids long. Germline V gene sequence: CDR1 LNHDA, CDR2 SQIVND (reference sequence). As DNA, the CDR3 is TGTGCCAGTAGTATGGAACGTGGACAACTCGCCTATGGCTACACCTTC. Translating gives CASSMERGQLAYGYTF.

The V and J genes are TRBV28 and TRBJ2-7; the D gene could be TRBD1 or TRBD2 (5 bases each). The germline V gene has CDR1 MDHEN and CDR2 SYDVKM. This CDR3 comprises 15 residues. Trimming left V 3 bases short and J 2 bases short, with 14 bases between. The CDR3 protein is CASSLLAGTTYEQYF. CDR3 DNA: TGTGCCAGCAGTTTGCTGGCAGGGACCACCTACGAGCAGTACTTC.

V is TRBV6-5 and J is TRBJ2-5, with D maybe TRBD2 (6 bases). With the DNA end fitting TRBJ2-7 better, the J assignment may be wrong. Germline V gene sequence: CDR1 MNHEY, CDR2 SVGAGI. The CDR3 contains 13 residues. The CDR3: CASGLSGSYEQYF. In nucleotides, the CDR3 is TGTGCCAGCGGTCTGAGCGGGTCCTACGAGCAGTACTTC.

This clone was picked up one time. The chain combines TRBV9 with TRBJ2-5, with 9 nucleotides matching TRBD1. Trimming took 3 bases from V and 3 from J; bases not matched to a gene: 6. The CDR3 runs 15 residues. CDR1 is SGDLS, CDR2 YYNGEE, per germline. CDR3 amino acids: CASSEGGQGKETQYF. The CDR3 coding sequence is TGTGCCAGCAGCGAGGGGGGACAGGGTAAAGAGACCCAGTACTTC.

The chain recombines TRBV15 with TRBJ1-5; maybe TRBD1 (5 bases). CDR3 length: 14 amino acids. The V and J ends lost 0 bases and 7 bases respectively, with 10 bases between them. The germline gives CDR1 LNHNV, CDR2 YYDKDF (reference sequence). The CDR3: CATSRDGGIQPQHF. The CDR3 DNA is TGTGCCACCAGCAGAGATGGGGGAATCCAGCCCCAGCATTTT.

The chain is built from TRBV30 and TRBJ2-1; D is ambiguous. Between the trimmed V and J ends, which lost 4 bases and 1 base, there was a span of 14 bases. Germline V gives CDR1 GTSNPN, CDR2 SVGIG (reference sequence). The length of the CDR3 is 15 residues. Here the CDR3 reads CAWTQLRTSYNEQFF. In DNA, the CDR3 is TGTGCCTGGACCCAACTGAGGACGTCCTACAATGAGCAGTTCTTC.

The chain is built from TRBV10-3 and TRBJ2-1; TRBD1 agrees at 9 bases. This CDR3 region has 16 residues. Germline trimming cut 7 bases from V and 5 bases from J; bases unmatched to any gene: 12. Germline-derived CDR1 and CDR2 are ENHRY and SYGVKD. CDR3 sequence: CAITGGQGFSNNEQFF. The CDR3, as DNA: TGTGCCATCACTGGAGGACAGGGGTTTTCCAACAATGAGCAGTTCTTC.

The chain is built from TRBV14 and TRBJ2-7, with a tentative D call TRBD2 (6 bases). V dropped 0 bases and J dropped 7 bases, with 10 bases sitting between them. Germline loops: CDR1 SGHDN, CDR2 FVKESK. There are 13 residues in the CDR3. The CDR3 sequence: CASSQDLAREQYF. The CDR3 region has the DNA TGTGCCAGCAGCCAAGATCTAGCGCGAGAGCAGTACTTC.

V and J are TRBV28 and TRBJ2-7; TRBD1 matches 7 bases. Looked up from germline, CDR1 is MDHEN and CDR2 is SYDVKM. The CDR3 is made up of 13 amino acids. Trimming cost V 7 bases and J 4 bases; bases outside gene matches: 7. The CDR3 region has the DNA TGTGCCAGCACCGACAGGGTTCTTTACGAGCAGTACTTC. Protein product: CASTDRVLYEQYF.

As to this clone: The junction does not match germline at one end; this may be a read error. Different DNA sequences within this sample yield the same CDR3. The rearrangement uses TRBV29-1 and TRBJ1-1; D uncertain. Per germline, CDR1 SQVTM and CDR2 ANQGSEA. This CDR3 is built from 11 residues. The CDR3 bases are TGCAGCGGTGCAGTGAACACTGAAGCCTTCTTT. The encoded protein is CSGAVNTEAFF.

The V and J genes are TRBV28 and TRBJ2-1; 9 bases match TRBD2. The CDR3 has 16 amino acids. Germline values: CDR1 MDHEN, CDR2 SYDVKM. The V and J ends lost 4 bases and 2 bases, in that order; junction bases with no gene match: 6. In DNA, the CDR3 is TGTGCCAGCAGTTCAAGGACTAGCGAACCCTACAATGAGCAGTTCTTC. Amino acid sequence: CASSSRTSEPYNEQFF.

The chain employs TRBV4-3 and TRBJ1-1; D ambiguous. Germline CDR1 is LGHNA and CDR2 is YSLEER. V shed 1 base and J shed 8 bases, with 8 bases lying between them. The CDR3 loop spans 12 amino acids. The CDR3 bases are TGCGCCAGCAGCCAAGGGGAGGGAGAAGCTTTCTTT. Encoded protein: CASSQGEGEAFF.

The chain employs TRBV27 and TRBJ1-2; 9 bases line up with TRBD1. Germline CDR1 MNHEY, CDR2 SMNVEV (reference sequence). The CDR3 has 21 amino acids. V was pared by 0 bases and J by 0 bases, with 17 bases of the junction left unmatched. The CDR3 spells CASSLSPLGQGPGSSNYGYTF. The CDR3 nucleotides are TGTGCCAGCAGTTTATCCCCTTTAGGACAGGGGCCCGGATCATCTAACTATGGCTACACCTTC.